This TCR beta chain is drawn from a study of cytomegalovirus exposure and HLA in healthy donors. Overall study findings and caveats: Roughly uniform sequencing depth across donors was assumed, possibly incorrectly.

As for this clone: No antigen is known for it.

The PCR made use of 60 Vbeta and 13 Jbeta primers. Assay used: immunoSEQ multiplex PCR; TCRdb lists only in-frame clones, some missing. The data contain 150,000 to 200,000 clones, around 85% of them singletons. The material sequenced was PBMCs. The clonotype comes from a man between 18 and 29 years old in good health and CMV-seronegative.

CDR3 in amino acids: CASSPGGRGGSTNEKLFF. The CDR3 DNA reads TGTGCCAGCAGCCCCGGAGGGAGGGGGGGATCAACTAATGAAAAACTGTTTTTT. J is TRBJ1-4 and V is TRBV9; a possible D gene is TRBD1 (6 bases). This CDR3 is 18 amino acids long. Trimming took off 4 bases at V and 0 bases at J, with 19 bases between the two ends. Germline V lookup: CDR1 SGDLS, CDR2 YYNGEE.